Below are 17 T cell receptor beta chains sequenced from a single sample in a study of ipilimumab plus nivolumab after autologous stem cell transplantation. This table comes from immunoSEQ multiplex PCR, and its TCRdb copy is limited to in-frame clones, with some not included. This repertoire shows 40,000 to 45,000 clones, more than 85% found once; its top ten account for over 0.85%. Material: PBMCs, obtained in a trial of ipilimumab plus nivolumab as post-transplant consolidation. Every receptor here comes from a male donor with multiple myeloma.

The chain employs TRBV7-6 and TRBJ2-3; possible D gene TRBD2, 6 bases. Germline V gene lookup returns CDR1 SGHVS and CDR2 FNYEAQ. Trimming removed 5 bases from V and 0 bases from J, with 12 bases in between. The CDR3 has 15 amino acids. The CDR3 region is CASSLAGTSTDTQYF. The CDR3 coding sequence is TGTGCCAGCAGCCTTGCCGGGACTAGCACAGATACGCAGTATTTT.

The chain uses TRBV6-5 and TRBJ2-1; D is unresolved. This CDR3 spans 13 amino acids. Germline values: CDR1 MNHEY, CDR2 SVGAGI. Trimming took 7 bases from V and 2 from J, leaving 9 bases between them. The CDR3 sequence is CASILGTYNEQFF. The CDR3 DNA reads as TGTGCCAGCATCCTAGGGACCTACAATGAGCAGTTCTTC.

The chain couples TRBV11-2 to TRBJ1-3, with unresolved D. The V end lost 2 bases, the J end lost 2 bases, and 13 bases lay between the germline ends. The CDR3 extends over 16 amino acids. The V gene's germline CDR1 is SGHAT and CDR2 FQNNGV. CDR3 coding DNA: TGTGCCAGCAGCTTACTCCCCGGGCCGGCTGGAAACACCATATATTTT. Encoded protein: CASSLLPGPAGNTIYF.

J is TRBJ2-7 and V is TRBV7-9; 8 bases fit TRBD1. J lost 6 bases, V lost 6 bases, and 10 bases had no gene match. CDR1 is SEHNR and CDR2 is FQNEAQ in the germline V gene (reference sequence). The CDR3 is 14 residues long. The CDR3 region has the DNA TGTGCCAGCAGTTTTCCTGGACAGGGTAGCGAGCAGTACTTC. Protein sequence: CASSFPGQGSEQYF.

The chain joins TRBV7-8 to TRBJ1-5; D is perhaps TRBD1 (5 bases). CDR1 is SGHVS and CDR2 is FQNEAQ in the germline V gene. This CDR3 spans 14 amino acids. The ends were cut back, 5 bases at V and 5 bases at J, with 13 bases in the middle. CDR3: CASSRDFRHQPQHF. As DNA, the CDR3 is TGTGCCAGCAGCCGGGACTTTCGGCATCAGCCCCAGCATTTT.

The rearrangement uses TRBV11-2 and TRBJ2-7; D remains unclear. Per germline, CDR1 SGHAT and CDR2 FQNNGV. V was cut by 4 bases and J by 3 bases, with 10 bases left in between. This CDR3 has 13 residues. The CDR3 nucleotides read TGTGCCAGCAGCTCAGCTAGAGACTACGAGCAGTACTTC. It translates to CASSSARDYEQYF.

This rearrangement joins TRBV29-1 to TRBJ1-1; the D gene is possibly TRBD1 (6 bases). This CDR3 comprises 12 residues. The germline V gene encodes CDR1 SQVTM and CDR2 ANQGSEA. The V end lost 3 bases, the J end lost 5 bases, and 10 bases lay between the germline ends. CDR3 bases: TGCAGCGTTGATACAGGGTGGACTGAAGCTTTCTTT. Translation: CSVDTGWTEAFF. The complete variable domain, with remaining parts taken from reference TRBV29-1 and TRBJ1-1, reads SAVISQKPSRDICQRGTSLTIQCQVDSQVTMMFWYRQQPGQSLTLIATANQGSEATYESGFVIDKFPISRPNLTFSTLTVSNMSPEDSSIYLCSVDTGWTEAFFGQGTRLTVV.

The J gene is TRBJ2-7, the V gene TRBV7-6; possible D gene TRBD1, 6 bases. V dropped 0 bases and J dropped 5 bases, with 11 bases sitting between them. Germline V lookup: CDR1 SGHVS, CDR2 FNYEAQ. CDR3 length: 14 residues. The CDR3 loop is CASSLAPDRNEQYF. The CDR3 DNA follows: TGTGCCAGCAGCTTAGCCCCGGACAGAAACGAGCAGTACTTC.

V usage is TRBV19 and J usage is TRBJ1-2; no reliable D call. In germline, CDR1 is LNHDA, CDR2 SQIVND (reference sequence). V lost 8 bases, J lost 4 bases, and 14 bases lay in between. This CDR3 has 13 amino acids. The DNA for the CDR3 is TGTGCCAGTCAGACCCTGGGTGCCTATGGCTACACCTTC. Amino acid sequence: CASQTLGAYGYTF.

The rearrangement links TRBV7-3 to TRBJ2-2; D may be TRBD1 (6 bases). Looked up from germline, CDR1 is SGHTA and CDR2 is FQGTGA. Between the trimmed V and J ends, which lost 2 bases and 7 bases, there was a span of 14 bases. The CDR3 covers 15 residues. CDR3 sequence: CASSLLSQGGGELFF. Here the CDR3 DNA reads TGTGCCAGCAGCTTATTGTCACAGGGCGGCGGGGAGCTGTTTTTT. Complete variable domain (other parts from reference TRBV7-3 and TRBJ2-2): GAGVSQTPSNKVTEKGKYVELRCDPISGHTALYWYRQSLGQGPEFLIYFQGTGAADDSGLPNDRFFAVRPEGSVSTLKIQRTERGDSAVYLCASSLLSQGGGELFFGEGSRLTVL.

Here the CDR3 reads CASSRTSGSSYNEQFF. For the CDR3, the DNA is TGTGCCAGCAGTCGGACTAGCGGGAGCTCCTACAATGAGCAGTTCTTC. The J gene is TRBJ2-1, the V gene TRBV11-2; 13 nucleotides align to TRBD2. Germline V gene sequence: CDR1 SGHAT, CDR2 FQNNGV. The J segment lost 0 bases and the V segment lost 6 bases, leaving 2 bases of the junction unmatched. The CDR3 sequence is 16 residues long.

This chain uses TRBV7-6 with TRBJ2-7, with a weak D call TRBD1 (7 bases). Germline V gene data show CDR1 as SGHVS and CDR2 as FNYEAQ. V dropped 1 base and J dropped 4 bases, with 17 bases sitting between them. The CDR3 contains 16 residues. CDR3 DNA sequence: TGTGCCAGCAGCTTAGTAGGGGCCGCAGGGGGGTACGAGCAGTACTTC. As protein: CASSLVGAAGGYEQYF.

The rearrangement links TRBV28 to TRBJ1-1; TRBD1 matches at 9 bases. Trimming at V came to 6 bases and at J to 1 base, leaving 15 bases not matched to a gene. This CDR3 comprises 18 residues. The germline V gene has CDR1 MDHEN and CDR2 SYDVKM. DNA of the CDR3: TGTGCCAGCAGGGGACCGGGACAGGGTTTTAGGGAGAACACTGAAGCTTTCTTT. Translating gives CASRGPGQGFRENTEAFF.

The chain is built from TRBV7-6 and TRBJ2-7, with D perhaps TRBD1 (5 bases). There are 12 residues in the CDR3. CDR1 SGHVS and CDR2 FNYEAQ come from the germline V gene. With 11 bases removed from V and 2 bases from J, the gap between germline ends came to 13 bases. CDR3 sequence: CASHRQTYEQYF. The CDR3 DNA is TGTGCCTCCCACCGACAGACCTACGAGCAGTACTTC.

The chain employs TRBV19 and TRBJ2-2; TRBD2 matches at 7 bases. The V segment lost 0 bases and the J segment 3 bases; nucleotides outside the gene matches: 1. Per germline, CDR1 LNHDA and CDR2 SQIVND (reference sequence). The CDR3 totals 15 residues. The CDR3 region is CASSIELADTGELFF. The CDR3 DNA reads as TGTGCCAGTAGTATAGAGCTAGCGGACACCGGGGAGCTGTTTTTT.

CDR3 sequence: CSVGQGGTEAFF. Here the CDR3 DNA reads TGCAGCGTTGGACAGGGTGGGACTGAAGCTTTCTTT. This chain uses TRBV29-1 with TRBJ1-1; 7 bases match TRBD1. Germline CDR1 is SQVTM and CDR2 is ANQGSEA. V trimming: 4 bases; J trimming: 5 bases; junction bases outside the gene matches: 4. The CDR3 extends over 12 amino acids.

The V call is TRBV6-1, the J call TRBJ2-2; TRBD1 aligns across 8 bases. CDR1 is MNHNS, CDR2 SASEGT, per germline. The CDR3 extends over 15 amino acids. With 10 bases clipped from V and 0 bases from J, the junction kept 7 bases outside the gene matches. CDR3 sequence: CATQTGASNTGELFF. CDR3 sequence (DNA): TGTGCCACCCAGACAGGGGCGTCGAACACCGGGGAGCTGTTTTTT.